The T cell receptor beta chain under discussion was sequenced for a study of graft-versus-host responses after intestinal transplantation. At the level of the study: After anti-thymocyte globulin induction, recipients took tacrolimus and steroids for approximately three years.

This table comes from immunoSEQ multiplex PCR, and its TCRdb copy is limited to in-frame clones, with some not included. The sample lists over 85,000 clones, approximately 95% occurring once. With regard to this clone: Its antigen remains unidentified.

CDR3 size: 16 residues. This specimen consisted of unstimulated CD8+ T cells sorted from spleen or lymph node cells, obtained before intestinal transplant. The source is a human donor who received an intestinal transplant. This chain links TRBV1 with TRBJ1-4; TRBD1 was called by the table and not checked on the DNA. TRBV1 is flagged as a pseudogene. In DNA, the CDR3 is TGCACCAGCAGCCAGATGACGACAGTAGTAAGAGAAAAACTGTTTTTT. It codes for CTSSQMTTVVREKLFF.